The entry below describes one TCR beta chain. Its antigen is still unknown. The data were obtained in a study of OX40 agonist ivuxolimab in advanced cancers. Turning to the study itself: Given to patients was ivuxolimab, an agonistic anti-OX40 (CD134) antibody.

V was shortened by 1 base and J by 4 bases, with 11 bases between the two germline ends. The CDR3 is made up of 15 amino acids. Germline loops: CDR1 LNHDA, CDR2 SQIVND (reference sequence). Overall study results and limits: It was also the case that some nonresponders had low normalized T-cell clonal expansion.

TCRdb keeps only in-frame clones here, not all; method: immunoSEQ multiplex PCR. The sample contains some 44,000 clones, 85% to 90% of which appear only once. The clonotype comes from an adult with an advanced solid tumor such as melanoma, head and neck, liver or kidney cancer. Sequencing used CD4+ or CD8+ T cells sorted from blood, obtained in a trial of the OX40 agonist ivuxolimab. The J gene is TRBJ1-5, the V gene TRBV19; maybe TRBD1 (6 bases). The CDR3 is CASSIAGQHNQPQHF. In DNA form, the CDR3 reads TGTGCCAGTAGTATAGCCGGACAGCATAATCAGCCCCAGCATTTT.